This section outlines one TCR beta chain sequence together with its context. Antigen unknown. Clones were read by immunoSEQ multiplex PCR, and TCRdb kept only the in-frame ones, dropping some. The sample comprises approximately 65,000 clones, about 92% of which are singletons, and 0.85% to 1.2% rests with the top ten. The data derive from a study of OX40 agonist ivuxolimab in advanced cancers. Whole-study findings and limits: The specificity for antigen of the expanded peripheral T cells was not determined.

Germline V gene sequence: CDR1 SNHLY, CDR2 FYNNEI. Trimming removed 4 bases at V and 3 bases at J, with 7 bases between. The CDR3 extends over 12 amino acids. The chain carries TRBV2 and TRBJ2-7; D gene uncertain. The receptor was isolated from an adult with an advanced solid tumor such as melanoma, head and neck, liver or kidney cancer. The sample here was CD4+ or CD8+ T cells sorted from blood, taken in a trial of the OX40 agonist ivuxolimab. CDR3 protein: CASSVNGYEQYF. In DNA, the CDR3 is TGTGCCAGCAGTGTAAACGGCTACGAGCAGTACTTC.